The clone carrying this T cell receptor (beta chain) came up once. This sample was taken from a study of blood T cell repertoires in COVID-19. Study-level background: The cDNA or gDNA used as material had been derived from T cells, B-cell-depleted T cells, or PBMCs.

Cohorts were assigned according to the clinical history that participants reported. Sequenced by immunoSEQ multiplex PCR; TCRdb stores in-frame clones only, minus some. Altogether approximately 450,000 clones are present, roughly 87% being singletons, with the ten largest covering about 2.1%. This CDR3 is built from 12 residues. Germline CDR1 reads ENHRY; CDR2 reads SYGVKD. After removal of 6 bases from V and 3 bases from J, the junction contained 0 bases not matched to a gene. The sequenced sample was PBMCs or T cells enriched from blood (not recorded which). The origin of this receptor is a woman aged 18-29 years with acute COVID-19. The chain links TRBV10-3 to TRBJ2-7; TRBD1 matches at 9 bases. For the CDR3, the DNA is TGTGCCATCAGGGACAGGGGCTACGAGCAGTACTTC. Translating it yields CAIRDRGYEQYF.